This T cell receptor beta chain was obtained from a study of blood T cell repertoires in COVID-19. Study overall: Sources were T cells, B-cell-depleted T cells, or PBMCs; the material itself was cDNA or gDNA.

This CDR3 region has 13 residues. Trimming removed 5 bases from V and 6 bases from J, with 14 bases in between. Germline CDR1 is SGHTA and CDR2 is FQGNSA. The protocol was immunoSEQ multiplex PCR, while the TCRdb copy is restricted to in-frame clones and leaves out a portion. The top ten clones hold approximately 5.3% of a sample with 100,000 or so clones, 80% to 90% of them seen once. This sequence joins TRBV7-2 and TRBJ2-7, with D unresolved. Source material: peripheral blood. The TCR originated in a human donor in a cohort sampled during active COVID-19. The CDR3 region is CASSLRIVAEQYF. The CDR3 nucleotides are TGTGCCAGCAGCCTCCGAATCGTAGCCGAGCAGTACTTC.